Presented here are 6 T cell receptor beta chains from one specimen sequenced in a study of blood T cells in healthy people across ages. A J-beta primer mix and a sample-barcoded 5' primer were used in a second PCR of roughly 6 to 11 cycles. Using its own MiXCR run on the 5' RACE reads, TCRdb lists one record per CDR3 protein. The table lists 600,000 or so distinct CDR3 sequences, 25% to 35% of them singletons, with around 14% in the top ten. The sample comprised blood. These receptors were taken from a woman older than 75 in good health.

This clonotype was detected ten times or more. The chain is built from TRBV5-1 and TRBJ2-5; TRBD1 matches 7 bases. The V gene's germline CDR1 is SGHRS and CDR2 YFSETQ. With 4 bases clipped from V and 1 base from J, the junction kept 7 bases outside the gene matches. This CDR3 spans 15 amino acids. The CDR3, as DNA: TGCGCCAGCAGCGGAACGACAGGGAGCCAAGAGACCCAGTACTTC. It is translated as CASSGTTGSQETQYF. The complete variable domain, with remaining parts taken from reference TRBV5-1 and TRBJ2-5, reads KAGVTQTPRYLIKTRGQQVTLSCSPISGHRSVSWYQQTPGQGLQFLFEYFSETQRNKGNFPGRFSGRQFSNSRSEMNVSTLELGDSALYLCASSGTTGSQETQYFGPGTRLLVL.

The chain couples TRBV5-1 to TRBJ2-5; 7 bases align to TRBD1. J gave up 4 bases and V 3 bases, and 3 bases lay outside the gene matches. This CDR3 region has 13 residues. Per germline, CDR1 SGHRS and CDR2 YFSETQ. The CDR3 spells CASSWDRRETQYF. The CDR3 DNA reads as TGCGCCAGCAGCTGGGACAGACGAGAGACCCAGTACTTC.

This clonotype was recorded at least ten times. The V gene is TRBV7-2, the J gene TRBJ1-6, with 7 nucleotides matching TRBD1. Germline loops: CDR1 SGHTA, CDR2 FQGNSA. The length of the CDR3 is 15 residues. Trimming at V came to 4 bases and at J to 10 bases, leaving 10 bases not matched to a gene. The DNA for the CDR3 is TGTGCCAGCAGCTCCCGACAGGGTGGAAGCTCACCCCTCCACTTT. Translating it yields CASSSRQGGSSPLHF.

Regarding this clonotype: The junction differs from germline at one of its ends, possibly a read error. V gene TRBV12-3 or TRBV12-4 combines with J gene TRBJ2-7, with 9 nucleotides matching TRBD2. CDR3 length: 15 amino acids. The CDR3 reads CASILASGDSYEQYF. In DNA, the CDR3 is TGTGCCAGCATTTTAGCTAGCGGGGACTCCTACGAACAGTACTTC.

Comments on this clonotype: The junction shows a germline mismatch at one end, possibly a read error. CDR3 DNA: TGTGCCAGCAGTTTGAGGAGGATGAACATTGAAGCTTTCTTT. Amino acid sequence: CASSLRRMNIEAFF. V and J are TRBV27 and TRBJ1-1; no definite D call. Germline assignment: CDR1 MNHEY and CDR2 SMNVEV (reference sequence). The CDR3 consists of 14 residues.

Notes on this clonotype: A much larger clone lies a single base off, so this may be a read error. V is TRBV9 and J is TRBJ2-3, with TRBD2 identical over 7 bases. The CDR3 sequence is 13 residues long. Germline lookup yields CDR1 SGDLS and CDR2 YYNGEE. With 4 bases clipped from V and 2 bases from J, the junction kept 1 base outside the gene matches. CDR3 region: CASSRDYTDTQYF. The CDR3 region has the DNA TGTGCCAGCAGCCGGGACTACACAGATACGCAGTATTTT.